One and the same sample provided the 20 T cell receptor beta chains below, sequenced in a study of regulatory T cells in long-lasting Graves disease. The authors built TCR beta libraries using iRepertoire HTBI primers and Arm-PCR of CDR3 regions. TCRdb ran MiXCR on the multiplex PCR reads and lists one entry per CDR3 protein. The table lists about 620,000 distinct CDR3 sequences, 16% of them singletons. The time point: newly diagnosed GD, antithyroid drugs for less than 3 months. Preparation of the TCR library used RNA extracted from PBMCs. The data also belong to a second study, concerning T cells in Graves' hyperthyroidism and ophthalmopathy.

The sequencing used peripheral blood mononuclear cells (PBMCs), collected at new diagnosis, from a patient treated with antithyroid drugs. The receptors originated from a woman in her thirties with Graves disease.

This chain links TRBV14 with TRBJ2-7; 9 nucleotides align to TRBD1. Germline loops: CDR1 SGHDN, CDR2 FVKESK. J was trimmed by 6 bases and V by 2 bases; bases with no gene match: 11. The CDR3 runs to 16 residues. The CDR3 loop reads CASSQRIGQGMIEQYF. The CDR3 DNA is TGTGCCAGCAGCCAACGAATCGGACAGGGGATGATCGAGCAGTACTTC.

This clonotype was detected ten times or more. V is TRBV3-1 and J is TRBJ1-2, with no clear D. CDR1 and CDR2 from the germline V gene are LGHDT and YNNKEL (reference sequence). V was clipped by 0 bases and J by 8 bases, with 16 bases between them. The CDR3 spans 15 residues. The CDR3 reads CASSQDVADLSGYTF. The CDR3 bases are TGTGCCAGCAGCCAAGATGTAGCTGACTTGAGCGGCTACACCTTC. Filled out from reference TRBV3-1 and TRBJ1-2, the complete variable domain reads DTAVSQTPKYLVTQMGNDKSIKCEQNLGHDTMYWYKQDSKKFLKIMFSYNNKELIINETVPNRFSPKSPDKAHLNLHINSLELGDSAVYFCASSQDVADLSGYTFGSGTRLTVV.

The sample holds a few counts of this clonotype. The V gene is TRBV7-2, the J gene TRBJ2-1, with TRBD1 matching 7 bases. The CDR3 has 17 residues. Germline CDR1 SGHTA, CDR2 FQGNSA. V lost 2 bases and J lost 5; bases outside the gene matches: 12. CDR3 nucleotide sequence: TGTGCCAGCAGCTTAACGACAGGGAACCTTTTTAACAATGAGCAGTTCTTC. Amino acid sequence: CASSLTTGNLFNNEQFF.

This chain joins TRBV12-3 or TRBV12-4 and TRBJ1-2; 8 bases are shared with TRBD1. V trimming: 6 bases; J trimming: 2 bases; junction bases outside the gene matches: 8. The CDR3 totals 15 residues. The CDR3 is CASRLLRGLNYGYTF. The CDR3 bases are TGTGCCAGCAGACTTCTCAGGGGGCTCAACTATGGCTACACCTTC.

This clonotype showed up many times. This chain links TRBV30 with TRBJ1-1, with 9 bases that match TRBD1. There are 13 residues in the CDR3. Germline assignment: CDR1 GTSNPN and CDR2 SVGIG (reference sequence). V shed 5 bases and J 2 bases; nucleotides not matched to a gene: 3. DNA for the CDR3: TGTGCCTGGGACACAGGGGGCAACACTGAAGCTTTCTTT. It codes for CAWDTGGNTEAFF.

This clonotype was observed many times. The rearrangement links TRBV12-3 or TRBV12-4 to TRBJ1-1; a possible D gene is TRBD1 (6 bases). V lost 3 bases to trimming and J lost 5 bases, with 19 bases between them. The CDR3 covers 16 residues. The CDR3 DNA sequence: TGTGCCAGCAGTTTCGGCGGAGGGACACTTAAAACTGAAGCTTTCTTT. Residues: CASSFGGGTLKTEAFF.

This chain connects TRBV20-1 to TRBJ1-2, with no clear D. The CDR3 has 12 residues. In germline, CDR1 is DFQATT, CDR2 SNEGSKA (reference sequence). Between the trimmed V and J ends, which lost 5 bases and 8 bases, there was a span of 15 bases. The CDR3 spells CSAQSKVAGYTF. CDR3 nucleotides: TGCAGTGCTCAGAGCAAGGTTGCGGGCTACACCTTC.

Written as DNA, the CDR3 is TGCGCCAGCAGCTATAGGAGCGGGAGTATTGTCCATGAGCAGTTCTTC. This codes for CASSYRSGSIVHEQFF. V usage is TRBV5-1 and J usage is TRBJ2-1; 8 positions agree with TRBD2. V lost 3 bases, J lost 8 bases, and 13 bases stayed unmatched. The CDR3 length is 16 residues. Per germline, CDR1 SGHRS and CDR2 YFSETQ.

This clonotype has more than one count but fewer than ten. The chain joins TRBV19 to TRBJ2-1; D is ambiguous. Germline V gives CDR1 LNHDA, CDR2 SQIVND (reference sequence). The CDR3 contains 15 residues. The V gene lost 6 bases and the J gene lost 0 bases, with 12 bases spanning the gap. The CDR3: CASRTDRSSYNEQFF. Written as DNA, the CDR3 is TGTGCCAGTAGGACTGATCGGAGCTCCTACAATGAGCAGTTCTTC.

This clonotype was observed many times. This chain joins TRBV6-1 and TRBJ2-7; D unclear. The CDR3 totals 14 residues. Trimming stripped 1 base from V and 5 bases from J, with 12 bases between. CDR1 and CDR2 (germline): MNHNS, SASEGT. CDR3 amino acids: CASSEGTLTNEQYF. The CDR3 region has the DNA TGTGCCAGCAGTGAAGGTACTCTTACGAACGAGCAGTACTTC.

This clonotype was observed at least ten times. V usage is TRBV12-3 or TRBV12-4 and J usage is TRBJ1-4; D is possibly TRBD1 (6 bases). The CDR3 runs to 15 residues. V dropped 7 bases and J dropped 4 bases, with 16 bases sitting between them. The CDR3 protein is CASNLGGASNEKLFF. CDR3 DNA sequence: TGTGCCAGCAATCTTGGGGGGGCCAGTAATGAAAAACTGTTTTTT.

The table lists this clonotype with many counts. The J gene is TRBJ1-1, the V gene TRBV19, with D possibly TRBD1 on 5 matching bases. Germline V gene data show CDR1 as LNHDA and CDR2 as SQIVND (reference sequence). The V end lost 6 bases, the J end lost 1 base, and 9 bases lay between the germline ends. The CDR3 loop spans 13 amino acids. In nucleotides, the CDR3 is TGTGCCAGTAGGGTGGGACGGAACACTGAAGCTTTCTTT. Translated, it gives CASRVGRNTEAFF.

This clonotype was picked up a small number of times. The chain couples TRBV29-1 to TRBJ2-5; D is tentatively TRBD1 or TRBD2 (5 bases each). Per the germline V gene, CDR1 is SQVTM and CDR2 is ANQGSEA. CDR3 length: 16 residues. The ends were cut back, 4 bases at V and 6 bases at J, with 24 bases in the middle. The CDR3 nucleotides read TGCAGCGTTGTCGGTGCCGCCTATGGGGCTAGCAAGACCCAGTACTTC. Its protein product is CSVVGAAYGASKTQYF.

This clonotype was picked up a small number of times. The chain uses TRBV30 and TRBJ1-3; 7 bases match TRBD1. The length of the CDR3 is 13 residues. Germline V CDR1 and CDR2: GTSNPN, SVGIG (reference sequence). V lost 6 bases and J lost 4; bases outside the gene matches: 6. The CDR3 region is CACTTGNGNTIYF. The DNA for the CDR3 is TGTGCCTGTACGACAGGGAACGGAAACACCATATATTTT. Complete variable domain (other parts from reference TRBV30 and TRBJ1-3): SQTIHQWPATLVQPVGSPLSLECTVEGTSNPNLYWYRQAAGRGLQLLFYSVGIGQISSEVPQNLSASRPQDRQFILSSKKLLLSDSGFYLCACTTGNGNTIYFGEGSWLTVV.

This clonotype has a count of ten or more. The chain has TRBV3-1 and TRBJ2-7; D remains unclear. V was cut by 6 bases and J by 1 base, with 10 bases left in between. Germline lookup yields CDR1 LGHDT and CDR2 YNNKEL (reference sequence). This CDR3 spans 13 amino acids. The CDR3, as DNA: TGTGCCAGCAGTAGACATGATTCCTACGAGCAGTACTTC. It is translated as CASSRHDSYEQYF.

The chain joins TRBV20-1 to TRBJ1-4; D unclear. Trimming stripped 1 base from V and 0 bases from J, with 9 bases between. CDR1 DFQATT and CDR2 SNEGSKA come from the germline V gene (reference sequence). This CDR3 has 15 residues. CDR3 sequence (DNA): TGCAGTGCTAGAGCGTCTCTCGCAACTAATGAAAAACTGTTTTTT. This gives the protein CSARASLATNEKLFF.

This clonotype was seen repeatedly, ten times or more. This chain links TRBV15 with TRBJ1-1; D is uncertain. Per germline, CDR1 LNHNV and CDR2 YYDKDF (reference sequence). The V end was cut by 4 bases, the J end by 1 base, with 16 bases between. The CDR3 covers 16 residues. In nucleotides, the CDR3 is TGTGCCACCAGCACCGAATTGGGGTTCGGGAACACTGAAGCTTTCTTT. It translates to CATSTELGFGNTEAFF.

Remarks on this clonotype: This likely comes from a read error, as the CDR3 has no conserved phenylalanine or tryptophan at its end. The chain uses TRBV7-6 and TRBJ2-5; 7 bases line up with TRBD2. Germline V gene sequence: CDR1 SGHVS, CDR2 FNYEAQ. This CDR3 has 15 amino acids. The junction had 9 bases not matched to a gene; V was cut back by 6 bases and J by 2 bases. Here the CDR3 DNA reads TGTGCCAGCAGAGGGGCGCAGGGACTACAAGAGACCCAGTACCTC. Encoded protein: CASRGAQGLQETQYL.

Notes on this clonotype: The junction shows a germline mismatch at one end, possibly a read error. This sequence joins TRBV4-1 and TRBJ2-5; no firm D call. This CDR3 is built from 16 residues. In germline, CDR1 is MGHRA, CDR2 YSYEKL. CDR3 DNA sequence: TGTGCCAGCAGCCAAGAAGTCACTGGTACCCAAGAGACCCAGTACTTC. Amino acids: CASSQEVTGTQETQYF.

This clonotype showed up just a few times. The chain couples TRBV5-1 to TRBJ1-5; D possibly corresponds to TRBD1 (5 bases). The germline V and J ends were trimmed by 0 bases and 0 bases, with 13 bases remaining between them. The CDR3 totals 17 residues. Germline CDR1 SGHRS, CDR2 YFSETQ. The CDR3 DNA reads TGCGCCAGCAGCTTGGGGGGGGGGATATATAGCAATCAGCCCCAGCATTTT. Its translation: CASSLGGGIYSNQPQHF.